Here is one T cell receptor (beta chain) with its context. This entry belongs to a study of patients and donors after allogeneic stem cell transplantation. Using its own MiXCR run on the RT-PCR reads, TCRdb lists one record per CDR3 protein. The data contain about 200,000 distinct CDR3 sequences, around 40% of them singletons. The CDR3 is 13 amino acids. V lost 7 bases to trimming and J lost 1 base, with 12 bases between them. From germline, CDR1 is SGHRS and CDR2 YFSETQ. This clonotype was obtained from a human donor who was either an allogeneic HSCT recipient or a stem cell or donor lymphocyte infusion donor (not recorded which). It is not recorded whose cells these are; they may come from a transplant donor. Sequencing was performed on blood, either unsorted or a sorted T cell fraction (not recorded which). The gene calls are TRBV5-1 and TRBJ2-7; D might be TRBD2 (6 bases). The CDR3 DNA is TGCGCCAGCCGGGACCGGGAGTCCTACGAGCAGTACTTC. Encoded protein: CASRDRESYEQYF. Full variable domain (missing parts from reference TRBV5-1 and TRBJ2-7): KAGVTQTPRYLIKTRGQQVTLSCSPISGHRSVSWYQQTPGQGLQFLFEYFSETQRNKGNFPGRFSGRQFSNSRSEMNVSTLELGDSALYLCASRDRESYEQYFGPGTRLTVT.